Judged by abundance, the clone carrying this TCR delta chain is medium-sized (0.01 to 0.1%). No antigen is known for it. The sample originates from a study of DNA immune sequencing with unique molecular identifiers. Study-level information: Buffy-coat γδ T cells, enriched immunomagnetically, supplied the sequenced genomic DNA.

The junction had 25 bases not matched to a gene; V was cut back by 2 bases and J by 0 bases. Germline lookup yields CDR1 TSWWSYY and CDR2 QGS. CDR3 length: 24 residues. Study-wide findings and caveats: TRDV2 with TRDJ1 was the commonest TRD rearrangement in healthy donors. The primer-based method misses TRD sequences outside its primer targets.

A 32-plex genomic DNA assay used primers for all 8 TRDV and 4 TRDJ genes. A 12-nucleotide UMI was added during 3 to 4 barcoding PCR cycles before adapter PCR. TCRdb reapplied CATT to the multiplex PCR reads. Here the sample spans more than 2,000 delta-chain clones, around 14% being singletons. The sample comprised gamma-delta T cells from PBMCs. The rearrangement uses TRDV1 and TRDJ1; 12 bases are a match to TRDD3. Here the J gene came from matching the DNA to germline, since TCRdb omits it. This clonotype was obtained from a human donor in good health. The CDR3 sequence is CALGEAPQFRAPGGYVPYTDKLIF. DNA for the CDR3: TGTGCTCTTGGGGAAGCCCCCCAGTTCCGAGCTCCTGGGGGATACGTCCCGTACACCGATAAACTCATCTTT.